This TCR beta chain was identified in a study of blood T cell repertoires in COVID-19 (dated by TCRdb to the early 2020s). Regarding the research as a whole: Samples covering the acute and convalescent phases of COVID-19 were provided by collaborators in the United States, Italy and Spain. The material from the prospective study consisted of cDNA or gDNA derived from T cells, B-cell-depleted T cells, or PBMCs. The dataset comprised deeply sampled blood TCRbeta repertoires from subjects exposed to, actively infected with, or recovered from COVID-19. The repertoires were released in a freely available public database meant as a resource for research on the immune response to SARS-CoV-2. Samples came from the ongoing ImmuneRACE study (first 160 participants) plus 1,254 subjects from 6 global collaborators. Nearly every sample came with metadata listing a de-identified subject ID, COVID-19 status, age in years and sex. Where HLA class I and class II types were available, the types were taken from metadata supplied by the sample provider, not from assay-based typing. Results the study describes overall, beyond this receptor: The amount of clinical and demographic metadata varied by source and participant and was provided uncurated.

From the germline V gene (reference sequence), CDR1 is LNHNV and CDR2 is YYDKDF. From the cysteine up to the phenylalanine, the CDR3 has a length of 12 residues. Only the CDR3 DNA is retained, 36 bases long and in frame from the first base. The junction shows trimming of 2 bases on V and 4 bases on J, plus 5 bases between the germline ends. TCRbeta CDR3 regions were amplified from genomic DNA using the immunoSEQ Assay, a bias-controlled multiplex PCR. The study's processing was this. The number of nucleated cells in each sample was estimated by amplification of reference gene primers within the assay. To quantify the absolute abundance of each unique TCRbeta CDR3 rearrangement, sequence reads were collapsed and filtered. For each sample, productive Simpson clonality was calculated by taking the square root of Simpson's diversity index across productive rearrangements. Not all clones reach the TCRdb copy of this immuneACCESS table, which keeps in-frame sequences only. Checked studies attribute under half of the gap to unresolved V genes and leave the rest unexplained. Clone size and V and J calls were adopted from that table, with D and trimming inferred from the DNA. This sample lists about 480,000 clones; roughly 88% were detected once. The ten largest make up roughly 1.9% of the sample.

In the prospective study, participants were 18 to 89 years old, resided in about two dozen geographic areas of the United States, and were enrolled through a virtual design. Cohort assignment in the prospective study relied on participant-reported clinical history from a screening survey and a study questionnaire. Recovered participants in ImmuneRACE Cohort 3 were defined as having two consecutive negative NP/OP PCR tests, clearance from a healthcare professional, or resolution of symptoms. Each participant in the prospective study had whole blood, serum and a nasopharyngeal or oropharyngeal swab collected by mobile phlebotomists. Additional blood draws and questionnaires over an approximately two-month period could optionally be provided by prospective study participants. Before DNA extraction, blood samples from the prospective study were shipped at room temperature or frozen. As regards this clone: Its antigen is unknown. Base qualities are not at hand, and no much larger clone is one base apart.

The chain employs TRBV15 and TRBJ1-1; the D gene cannot be named for sure. Sequencing used PBMCs or T cells enriched from blood (not recorded which). The clonotype originates from a middle-aged woman who had recovered from COVID-19. This receptor has the CDR3 CATSRSGTEAFF. The DNA sequence is given as TGTGCCACCAGCAGATCCGGCACTGAAGCTTTCTTT. The full variable domain, completed from the reference TRBV15 and TRBJ1-1 proteins outside the CDR3, reads DAMVIQNPRYQVTQFGKPVTLSCSQTLNHNVMYWYQQKSSQAPKLLFHYYDKDFNNEADTPDNFQSRRPNTSFCFLDIRSPGLGDTAMYLCATSRSGTEAFFGQGTRLTVV.